This passage covers 13 T cell receptor beta chains from one sample sequenced in a study of blood T cells in healthy people across ages. Through a sample-barcoded 5' primer and a J-beta primer mix, a second PCR was run for about 6 to 11 cycles. TCRdb processed the 5' RACE reads anew with MiXCR; each CDR3 protein has one entry. The sample holds about 1 million distinct CDR3 sequences; under 55% are singletons and the top ten take about 20%. Sequenced sample: blood. Every receptor here comes from an older woman in good health.

This clonotype was observed a few times. The chain uses TRBV5-1 and TRBJ2-1, with D perhaps being TRBD1 or TRBD2 (5 bases each). The CDR3 loop spans 14 amino acids. V lost 5 bases to trimming and J lost 6 bases, with 15 bases between them. Germline CDR1 reads SGHRS; CDR2 reads YFSETQ. CDR3 DNA sequence: TGCGCCAGCAGGGCCGGGACCCTAATCAATGAGCAGTTCTTC. This sequence encodes CASRAGTLINEQFF.

This clonotype was counted only a few times. V gene TRBV15 combines with J gene TRBJ1-1; D possibly corresponds to TRBD1 (6 bases). The V end lost 5 bases, the J end lost 1 base, and 14 bases lay between the germline ends. This CDR3 spans 15 amino acids. Germline CDR1 LNHNV, CDR2 YYDKDF (reference sequence). In DNA, the CDR3 is TGTGCCACCAGCCCGGGCGCGGGGGCGAACACTGAAGCTTTCTTT. This encodes CATSPGAGANTEAFF.

The gene calls are TRBV4-1 and TRBJ1-1, with D perhaps TRBD1 (6 bases). The CDR3 runs to 15 residues. The V end was cut by 0 bases, the J end by 1 base, with 9 bases between. CDR1 and CDR2 (germline): MGHRA, YSYEKL. CDR3 protein: CASSQDGGGNTEAFF. DNA of the CDR3: TGCGCCAGCAGCCAAGATGGAGGGGGGAACACTGAAGCTTTCTTT.

This chain joins TRBV12-5 and TRBJ2-7; tentatively, D is TRBD1 (6 bases). The CDR3 length is 12 residues. Trimming left V 6 bases short and J 3 bases short, with 9 bases between. Germline assignment: CDR1 LGHNT and CDR2 FRNRAP. The CDR3 here is CASGKQGYEQYF. The CDR3 DNA reads as TGTGCTAGTGGGAAACAGGGCTACGAGCAGTACTTC.

The CDR3 is CSVEGSGRTYNEQFF. CDR3 DNA: TGCAGCGTTGAAGGTAGCGGGAGGACCTACAATGAGCAGTTCTTC. The chain joins TRBV29-1 to TRBJ2-1, with 10 bases that match TRBD2. Looked up from germline, CDR1 is SQVTM and CDR2 is ANQGSEA. CDR3 length: 15 amino acids. Germline trimming cut 1 base from V and 2 bases from J; bases unmatched to any gene: 2.

The V and J genes are TRBV2 and TRBJ2-5, with TRBD2 as a possible D gene (6 bases). Germline CDR1 SNHLY, CDR2 FYNNEI. The CDR3 has 12 amino acids. CDR3 residues: CGGAGRRETQYF. In DNA form, the CDR3 reads TGTGGTGGAGCGGGTAGGCGTGAGACCCAGTACTTC.

To note about this clonotype: A much larger clone sits a single nucleotide away, making a read error possible. This chain links TRBV28 with TRBJ1-1; 7 bases align to TRBD1. The germline gives CDR1 MDHEN, CDR2 SYDVKM. V dropped 2 bases and J dropped 1; count of bases not matched to a gene: 1. The CDR3 runs to 14 residues. DNA of the CDR3: TGTGCCAGCAGTTTAGGGACAGAGAACACTGAAGCTTTCTTT. It codes for CASSLGTENTEAFF. Filled out from reference TRBV28 and TRBJ1-1, the complete variable domain reads DVKVTQSSRYLVKRTGEKVFLECVQDMDHENMFWYRQDPGLGLRLIYFSYDVKMKEKGDIPEGYSVSREKKERFSLILESASTNQTSMYLCASSLGTENTEAFFGQGTRLTVV.

V and J are TRBV3-1 and TRBJ2-5; no clear D gene. This CDR3 comprises 12 residues. V lost 1 base and J lost 3, with 3 bases in between. Germline assignment: CDR1 LGHDT and CDR2 YNNKEL (reference sequence). The CDR3 region is CASSQAKETQYF. The CDR3 DNA reads as TGTGCCAGCAGCCAAGCAAAAGAGACCCAGTACTTC.

This chain connects TRBV13 to TRBJ1-1; no firm D call. There are 12 residues in the CDR3. CDR1 is PRHDT and CDR2 is FYEKMQ in the germline V gene (reference sequence). V lost 6 bases and J lost 3, with 8 bases in between. Written as DNA, the CDR3 is TGTGCCAGCAGGCCTGGATACACTGAAGCTTTCTTT. This sequence encodes CASRPGYTEAFF. Full variable domain (outside the CDR3, taken from reference TRBV13 and TRBJ1-1): AAGVIQSPRHLIKEKRETATLKCYPIPRHDTVYWYQQGPGQDPQFLISFYEKMQSDKGSIPDRFSAQQFSDYHSELNMSSLELGDSALYFCASRPGYTEAFFGQGTRLTVV.

The chain joins TRBV12-3 or TRBV12-4 to TRBJ2-6; D uncertain. V gave up 5 bases and J gave up 4 bases, with 6 bases separating them. The CDR3 runs 13 residues. The chain's CDR3 is CASSVMGANVLTF. The CDR3 region has the DNA TGTGCCAGCAGTGTAATGGGGGCCAACGTCCTGACTTTC.

The chain is built from TRBV29-1 and TRBJ2-5, with D unresolved. The CDR3 contains 13 residues. With 6 bases removed from V and 2 bases from J, the gap between germline ends came to 13 bases. Germline V gene lookup returns CDR1 SQVTM and CDR2 ANQGSEA. The DNA for the CDR3 is TGCAGCGTGACATTGGTCGTACAAGAGACCCAGTACTTC. It is translated as CSVTLVVQETQYF.

The chain links TRBV18 to TRBJ2-2; 7 nucleotides agree with TRBD2. J lost 0 bases, V lost 3 bases, and 7 bases had no gene match. The germline gives CDR1 KGHSH, CDR2 LQKENI. This CDR3 has 17 residues. CDR3 bases: TGTGCCAGCTCACCCTACGGGGCGGGAGCGAACACCGGGGAGCTGTTTTTT. Protein sequence: CASSPYGAGANTGELFF.

The chain has TRBV6-5 and TRBJ2-4; 8 bases are shared with TRBD2. Trimming cost V 2 bases and J 13 bases; bases outside gene matches: 13. Germline V gene data show CDR1 as MNHEY and CDR2 as SVGAGI. The CDR3 is 15 residues long. The CDR3 sequence: CASSYRSGGVGEQYF. The CDR3 bases are TGTGCCAGCAGTTACCGCTCCGGGGGGGTTGGGGAGCAGTACTTC.